This T cell receptor beta chain originates from a study of blood T cell repertoires in COVID-19. The method was immunoSEQ multiplex PCR; TCRdb's version includes in-frame clones alone and lacks a portion of them. The profile shows 200,000 or so clones, around four fifths of them singletons. Germline V CDR1 and CDR2: SGHRS, YFSETQ. The CDR3 loop spans 15 amino acids. Deletions cut 0 bases from V and 0 bases from J, with 7 bases between. Material: peripheral blood. The chain carries TRBV5-1 and TRBJ1-3; no clear D gene. The clonotype comes from a woman in her 70s with active or convalescent COVID-19. The CDR3 nucleotides are TGCGCCAGCAGCTTGGGAGGGAACTCTGGAAACACCATATATTTT. This codes for CASSLGGNSGNTIYF. The full variable domain, completed using reference TRBV5-1 and TRBJ1-3, is KAGVTQTPRYLIKTRGQQVTLSCSPISGHRSVSWYQQTPGQGLQFLFEYFSETQRNKGNFPGRFSGRQFSNSRSEMNVSTLELGDSALYLCASSLGGNSGNTIYFGEGSWLTVV.